This record looks at one TCR beta chain sequence and its context. Its antigen remains undetermined. Base quality data are lacking; no much larger clone is found one base away. TCRbeta CDR3 regions were amplified from genomic DNA by means of the immunoSEQ Assay, a bias-controlled multiplex PCR. Per the authors' processing: The number of nucleated cells in each sample was estimated from the amplification of reference gene primers within the assay. To quantify the absolute abundance of each unique TCRbeta CDR3 rearrangement, sequence reads were collapsed and filtered. For each sample, productive Simpson clonality was calculated as the square root of Simpson's diversity index over productive rearrangements. What TCRdb holds here is the immuneACCESS table cut down to in-frame rearrangements. Part of the clones is not present; checked against another copy, under half of the missing clones reflect an unresolved V gene, and the others are unexplained. V, J and clone size are those of that table, while D and trimming were read from the DNA. The sample table shows about 400,000 clones, and 85% to 90% are seen once. 3% of the sample is taken by the ten largest.

The sample belongs to a study of blood T cell repertoires in COVID-19 (dated by TCRdb to about 2020). Concerning the study at large: Collaborator samples came from the United States, Italy and Spain and covered acute and convalescent phases of COVID-19. Nearly every sample came with metadata listing a de-identified subject ID, COVID-19 status, age in years and sex. Where available, HLA class I and class II types were obtained from metadata supplied by the sample provider rather than from assay-based typing. The repertoires were released in a freely available public database intended as a resource for research on the immune response to SARS-CoV-2. The samples were drawn from two sources: the first 160 participants of the ongoing ImmuneRACE study, and approximately 1,300 subjects contributed by 6 global collaborators. The material from the prospective study consisted of cDNA or gDNA derived from T cells, B-cell-depleted T cells, or PBMCs. Deeply sampled blood TCRbeta repertoires from subjects exposed to, actively infected with, or recovered from COVID-19 were included in the dataset.

The collaborating institutions used their own protocols to collect whole blood in K2EDTA tubes. For TCRbeta analysis, collaborators shipped samples as frozen whole blood, isolated PBMCs, or DNA extracted from either of those sample types. Summary of the overall study and its limitations: The amount of clinical and demographic metadata varied by source and participant and was provided uncurated.

Input material: peripheral blood. This TCR was sampled from a human donor in a cohort sampled during active COVID-19.

The CDR3 protein is CASSPDTLGYEQYF. The nucleotide sequence reads as follows: TGTGCCAGCAGTCCCGACACCCTCGGCTACGAGCAGTACTTC. Recombination connected TRBV6-2 or TRBV6-3 to TRBJ2-7, with an unclear D gene assignment. From the cysteine through the phenylalanine, the CDR3 covers 14 amino acids. Only the CDR3 DNA stays, 42 bases, in frame from base 1. Reading the germline V gene gives CDR1 MNHEY and CDR2 SVGEGT. Deletion took 5 bases off V and 3 bases off J, with a span of 14 bases between the germline ends.